Listed below are T cell receptor beta chains from one sample, sequenced in a study of read filtering for tumor transcriptome and immune sequencing. MiXCR, applied by TCRdb to the reads, yields one record per CDR3 protein. The sample gives tens of thousands of distinct CDR3 sequences, roughly 19% of which show up once; 15% is in the top ten. The specimen sequenced was a population of CD138-negative cells sorted from bone marrow. The receptors come from a donor at least 40 years old with multiple myeloma. Each CDR3 is given with its conserved first and last residue. A D gene is named only where the DNA matches it firmly. Size tells how often a clone was seen (once, few, many) or the class of an expanded clone, and some rows leave it out.

abundance: many; d_gene: NA; v_gene: TRBV7-8; j_gene: TRBJ2-1; CDR3aa: CASSQEEIYNEQFF; CDR3nt: TGTGCCAGCAGTCAGGAGGAAATTTACAATGAGCAGTTCTTC
abundance: few; d_gene: NA; v_gene: TRBV3-1; j_gene: TRBJ1-2; CDR3aa: CASSLDNNYGYTF; CDR3nt: TGTGCCAGCAGCCTTGACAACAACTATGGCTACACCTTC
abundance: many; d_gene: TRBD1; v_gene: TRBV10-3; j_gene: TRBJ2-7; CDR3aa: CATGDRGPYEQYF; CDR3nt: TGTGCCACCGGGGACAGGGGCCCCTACGAGCAGTACTTC
abundance: many; d_gene: NA; v_gene: TRBV7-3; j_gene: TRBJ2-2; CDR3aa: CASSPYSNTGELFF; CDR3nt: TGTGCCAGCAGCCCCTACTCGAACACCGGGGAGCTGTTTTTT
abundance: many; d_gene: NA; v_gene: TRBV6-5; j_gene: TRBJ1-1; CDR3aa: CASMPGGLTEAFF; CDR3nt: TGTGCCAGTATGCCCGGGGGTTTGACTGAAGCTTTCTTT
abundance: many; d_gene: NA; v_gene: TRBV24-1; j_gene: TRBJ2-3; CDR3aa: CATSDGGQFTQYF; CDR3nt: TGTGCCACCAGTGACGGGGGACAGTTTACGCAGTATTTT
abundance: many; d_gene: NA; v_gene: TRBV19; j_gene: TRBJ1-6; CDR3aa: CASGWSNSPLHF; CDR3nt: TGTGCCAGCGGGTGGAGCAATTCACCCCTCCACTTT
abundance: many; d_gene: NA; v_gene: TRBV7-8; j_gene: TRBJ2-1; CDR3aa: CASSKGGRAPYNEQFF; CDR3nt: TGTGCCAGCAGCAAGGGGGGGAGGGCCCCCTACAATGAGCAGTTCTTC
abundance: NA; d_gene: TRBD2; v_gene: TRBV7-3; j_gene: TRBJ2-3; CDR3aa: CASSSRGGSADTQYF; CDR3nt: TGTGCCAGCAGCTCCCGGGGGGGTTCGGCAGATACGCAGTATTTT
abundance: few; d_gene: TRBD1; v_gene: TRBV6-1; j_gene: TRBJ1-5; CDR3aa: CASRAPGQGVQPQHF; CDR3nt: TGTGCCAGCCGCGCGCCGGGACAGGGGGTTCAGCCCCAGCATTTT
abundance: many; d_gene: NA; v_gene: TRBV7-3; j_gene: TRBJ2-1; CDR3aa: CASSFLPSSGNEQFF; CDR3nt: TGTGCCAGCAGCTTCCTTCCCTCATCCGGCAATGAGCAGTTCTTC
abundance: many; d_gene: NA; v_gene: TRBV18; j_gene: TRBJ2-5; CDR3aa: CASSPGLGGETQYF; CDR3nt: TGTGCCAGCTCACCAGGCCTAGGAGGAGAGACCCAGTACTTC
abundance: many; d_gene: NA; v_gene: TRBV12-3/TRBV12-4; j_gene: TRBJ2-5; CDR3aa: CASSTRRGQETQYF; CDR3nt: TGTGCCAGCAGTACAAGGAGGGGCCAAGAGACCCAGTACTTC
abundance: many; d_gene: NA; v_gene: TRBV12-3/TRBV12-4; j_gene: TRBJ2-2; CDR3aa: CASNPDSYTGELFF; CDR3nt: TGTGCCAGCAATCCGGACAGTTACACCGGGGAGCTGTTTTTT
abundance: many; d_gene: TRBD1; v_gene: TRBV19; j_gene: TRBJ2-7; CDR3aa: CASSVPGQGVYEQYF; CDR3nt: TGTGCCAGTAGTGTCCCGGGACAGGGTGTCTACGAGCAGTACTTC
abundance: NA; d_gene: TRBD2; v_gene: TRBV5-4; j_gene: TRBJ2-3; CDR3aa: CASSMAPSGRAADTQYF; CDR3nt: TGTGCCAGCAGCATGGCTCCTAGCGGGAGGGCGGCAGATACGCAGTATTTT
abundance: many; d_gene: NA; v_gene: TRBV21-1; j_gene: TRBJ2-1; CDR3aa: CAIRISSPSGWSSYNEQFF; CDR3nt: TGTGCCATCCGCATATCCTCTCCTAGCGGGTGGAGCTCCTACAATGAGCAGTTCTTC
abundance: many; d_gene: NA; v_gene: TRBV6-5; j_gene: TRBJ2-5; CDR3aa: CASSYEGYSGSQETQYF; CDR3nt: TGTGCCAGCAGTTACGAGGGTTACTCCGGCAGCCAAGAGACCCAGTACTTC
abundance: many; d_gene: NA; v_gene: TRBV25-1; j_gene: TRBJ2-2; CDR3aa: CASSGRATGTGELFF; CDR3nt: TGTGCCAGCAGTGGCCGGGCCACAGGGACGGGGGAGCTGTTTTTT
abundance: many; d_gene: TRBD1; v_gene: TRBV28; j_gene: TRBJ2-6; CDR3aa: CASSQTGTGGISGANVLTF; CDR3nt: TGTGCCAGCAGTCAAACCGGGACAGGGGGCATCTCTGGGGCCAACGTCCTGACTTTC
abundance: many; d_gene: NA; v_gene: TRBV5-1; j_gene: TRBJ2-1; CDR3aa: CASSYSGSSYNEQFF; CDR3nt: TGCGCCAGCAGCTATAGCGGTAGCTCCTACAATGAGCAGTTCTTC
abundance: many; d_gene: TRBD2; v_gene: TRBV6-4; j_gene: TRBJ2-3; CDR3aa: CASSTSGRANADTQYF; CDR3nt: TGTGCCAGCAGTACTAGCGGGAGGGCTAACGCAGATACGCAGTATTTT
abundance: many; d_gene: TRBD2; v_gene: TRBV5-1; j_gene: TRBJ2-1; CDR3aa: CASSLTAGGPYNEQFF; CDR3nt: TGCGCCAGCAGCTTGACAGCGGGAGGGCCCTACAATGAGCAGTTCTTC
abundance: few; d_gene: TRBD1; v_gene: TRBV23-1; j_gene: TRBJ1-5; CDR3aa: CASSQSDRGCNQPQHF; CDR3nt: TGCGCCAGCAGTCAATCCGACAGGGGGTGCAATCAGCCCCAGCATTTT
abundance: many; d_gene: TRBD1; v_gene: TRBV5-1; j_gene: TRBJ2-2; CDR3aa: CASRPPGQGNTGELFF; CDR3nt: TGCGCCAGCAGACCACCGGGACAGGGAAACACCGGGGAGCTGTTTTTT
abundance: many; d_gene: NA; v_gene: TRBV7-9; j_gene: TRBJ1-4; CDR3aa: CASSLRGNREKLFF; CDR3nt: TGTGCCAGCAGCTTAAGGGGGAACAGAGAAAAACTGTTTTTT
abundance: medium-sized; d_gene: NA; v_gene: TRBV29-1; j_gene: TRBJ2-1; CDR3aa: CSVADSFIYNEQFF; CDR3nt: TGCAGCGTCGCAGACAGTTTTATTTACAATGAGCAGTTCTTC
abundance: many; d_gene: TRBD1; v_gene: TRBV6-2/TRBV6-3; j_gene: TRBJ1-1; CDR3aa: CASSESGQVNTEAFF; CDR3nt: TGTGCCAGCAGCGAATCCGGACAGGTGAACACTGAAGCTTTCTTT
abundance: many; d_gene: TRBD1; v_gene: TRBV5-4; j_gene: TRBJ1-1; CDR3aa: CASSLPGGRMNTEAFF; CDR3nt: TGTGCCAGCAGCTTACCAGGGGGGAGGATGAACACTGAAGCTTTCTTT
abundance: many; d_gene: NA; v_gene: TRBV6-2/TRBV6-3; j_gene: TRBJ2-2; CDR3aa: CASSYGGALPGELFF; CDR3nt: TGTGCCAGCAGTTACGGGGGGGCACTCCCCGGGGAGCTGTTTTTT
abundance: many; d_gene: NA; v_gene: TRBV29-1; j_gene: TRBJ2-2; CDR3aa: CSVGHSGGELFF; CDR3nt: TGCAGCGTGGGCCACTCCGGGGGGGAGCTGTTTTTT
abundance: medium-sized; d_gene: NA; v_gene: TRBV28; j_gene: TRBJ2-1; CDR3aa: CASTLSSIEQFF; CDR3nt: TGTGCCAGCACCCTTAGTAGCATTGAGCAGTTCTTC
abundance: NA; d_gene: TRBD1; v_gene: TRBV10-3; j_gene: TRBJ2-1; CDR3aa: CAISDDRGRYNEQFF; CDR3nt: TGTGCCATCAGTGATGACAGGGGGAGATACAATGAGCAGTTCTTC
abundance: NA; d_gene: TRBD1; v_gene: TRBV20-1; j_gene: TRBJ1-2; CDR3aa: CSALGTGNGGYTF; CDR3nt: TGCAGTGCTCTAGGGACAGGGAATGGTGGCTACACCTTC
abundance: many; d_gene: NA; v_gene: TRBV28; j_gene: TRBJ2-2; CDR3aa: CASSFRGSIAAGELFF; CDR3nt: TGTGCCAGCAGTTTCCGGGGGTCTATTGCTGCCGGGGAGCTGTTTTTT
abundance: many; d_gene: NA; v_gene: TRBV30; j_gene: TRBJ2-2; CDR3aa: CAWAEHGLATGELFF; CDR3nt: TGTGCCTGGGCCGAACATGGTCTCGCAACCGGGGAGCTGTTTTTT
abundance: many; d_gene: NA; v_gene: TRBV7-2; j_gene: TRBJ1-5; CDR3aa: CASSLGGDWRNQPQHF; CDR3nt: TGTGCCAGCAGCTTGGGTGGGGACTGGAGGAATCAGCCCCAGCATTTT
abundance: NA; d_gene: NA; v_gene: TRBV12-3/TRBV12-4; j_gene: TRBJ1-2; CDR3aa: CASSPRANYGYTF; CDR3nt: TGTGCCAGCAGCCCCAGGGCGAACTATGGCTACACCTTC
abundance: many; d_gene: NA; v_gene: TRBV29-1; j_gene: TRBJ1-2; CDR3aa: CSVATWDTGYTF; CDR3nt: TGCAGCGTCGCAACTTGGGACACCGGCTACACCTTC
abundance: many; d_gene: TRBD2; v_gene: TRBV2; j_gene: TRBJ2-3; CDR3aa: CASSGRLAGGGPGTDTQYF; CDR3nt: TGTGCCAGCAGTGGCCGACTAGCGGGAGGAGGGCCCGGCACAGATACGCAGTATTTT
abundance: many; d_gene: TRBD1; v_gene: TRBV6-5; j_gene: TRBJ1-1; CDR3aa: CASSYSGGRREAFF; CDR3nt: TGTGCCAGCAGTTACTCAGGGGGCCGGCGTGAAGCTTTCTTT
abundance: NA; d_gene: NA; v_gene: TRBV7-9; j_gene: TRBJ1-2; CDR3aa: CASKAGGNGYTF; CDR3nt: TGTGCCAGTAAGGCCGGGGGAAATGGCTACACCTTC
abundance: many; d_gene: TRBD2; v_gene: TRBV5-5; j_gene: TRBJ2-5; CDR3aa: CASSWALAGTQETQYF; CDR3nt: TGTGCCAGCAGCTGGGCACTAGCGGGCACCCAAGAGACCCAGTACTTC
abundance: few; d_gene: TRBD1; v_gene: TRBV5-1; j_gene: TRBJ2-5; CDR3aa: CASSLSRGRMETQYF; CDR3nt: TGCGCCAGCAGCTTGTCAAGGGGGCGGATGGAGACCCAGTACTTC
abundance: many; d_gene: TRBD1; v_gene: TRBV20-1; j_gene: TRBJ2-3; CDR3aa: CSARGQGGTDTQYF; CDR3nt: TGCAGTGCTAGAGGACAGGGCGGCACAGATACGCAGTATTTT
abundance: many; d_gene: NA; v_gene: TRBV20-1; j_gene: TRBJ2-1; CDR3aa: CSANGQASYNEQFF; CDR3nt: TGCAGTGCTAACGGTCAGGCATCCTACAATGAGCAGTTCTTC
abundance: medium-sized; d_gene: TRBD2; v_gene: TRBV29-1; j_gene: TRBJ2-1; CDR3aa: CSVEPRLAPNEQFF; CDR3nt: TGCAGCGTTGAACCAAGACTAGCTCCCAATGAGCAGTTCTTC
abundance: NA; d_gene: TRBD1; v_gene: TRBV27; j_gene: TRBJ2-7; CDR3aa: CASSLDRESLSYEQYF; CDR3nt: TGTGCCAGCAGTCTGGACAGGGAGTCGCTTTCCTACGAGCAGTACTTC
abundance: many; d_gene: NA; v_gene: TRBV3-1; j_gene: TRBJ2-7; CDR3aa: CASSQDWGRGNEQYF; CDR3nt: TGTGCCAGCAGCCAAGACTGGGGCAGGGGCAACGAGCAGTACTTC
abundance: many; d_gene: TRBD1; v_gene: TRBV29-1; j_gene: TRBJ1-4; CDR3aa: CSARPQGYEKLFF; CDR3nt: TGCAGCGCGAGACCACAGGGGTATGAAAAACTGTTTTTT
abundance: many; d_gene: NA; v_gene: TRBV27; j_gene: TRBJ1-5; CDR3aa: CASQGGEIGNQPQHF; CDR3nt: TGTGCCAGCCAAGGTGGGGAAATCGGCAATCAGCCCCAGCATTTT
abundance: many; d_gene: NA; v_gene: TRBV5-6; j_gene: TRBJ2-3; CDR3aa: CASSLWSTDTQYF; CDR3nt: TGTGCCAGCAGCTTATGGAGCACAGATACGCAGTATTTT